The sequence of this T cell receptor (beta chain) was determined in a study of T cell changes during pregnancy in multiple sclerosis. Sequencing used immunoSEQ multiplex PCR; TCRdb keeps in-frame clones, though not all of them. This table has 70,000 to 90,000 clones, over 80% appearing once. The sequence was collected from a female donor in good health, serving as a control in a pregnancy study. Some clones in this sample may be carry-over from other donors' samples. Sequencing used PBMCs, obtained in the first trimester of pregnancy.

The CDR3 DNA reads as TGTGCCAGTAGTATGGGCGGGAGGACCGGGGAGCTGTTTTTT. It is translated as CASSMGGRTGELFF. V and J are TRBV19 and TRBJ2-2, with 8 bases fitting TRBD2. Germline V CDR1 and CDR2: LNHDA, SQIVND (reference sequence). This CDR3 spans 14 amino acids. V lost 3 bases to trimming and J lost 5 bases; unmatched junction nucleotides: 2.